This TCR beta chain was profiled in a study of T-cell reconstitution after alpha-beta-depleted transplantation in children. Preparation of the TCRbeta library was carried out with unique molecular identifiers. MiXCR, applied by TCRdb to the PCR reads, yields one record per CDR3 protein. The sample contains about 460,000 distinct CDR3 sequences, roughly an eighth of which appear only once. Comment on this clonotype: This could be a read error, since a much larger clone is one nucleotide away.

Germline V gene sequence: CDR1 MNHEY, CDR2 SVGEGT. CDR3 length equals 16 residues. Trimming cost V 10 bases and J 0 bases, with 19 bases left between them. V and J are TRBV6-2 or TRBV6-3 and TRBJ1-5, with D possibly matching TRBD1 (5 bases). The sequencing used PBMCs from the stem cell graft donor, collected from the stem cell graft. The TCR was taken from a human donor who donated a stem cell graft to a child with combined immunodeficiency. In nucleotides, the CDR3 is TGTGCCATCAGGCCAAAACAGGTCTATAGCAATCAGCCCCAGCATTTT. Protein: CAIRPKQVYSNQPQHF.